This TCR beta chain comes out of a study of low-dose radiotherapy and immunotherapy resistance in tumors. This clonotype has at least ten counts. The junction differs from germline at one of its ends, possibly a read error. Covering alpha and beta chains, TRAV- and TRBV-specific primers were used for the first-strand cDNA. It was with a constant-region primer and a V-primer adapter that TCRs were amplified over around 19 PCR cycles. TCRdb reprocessed the reads with MiXCR, giving one entry per CDR3 protein. The sample consists of tens of thousands of distinct CDR3 sequences, under 25% of them appearing once. Noted time point: after trial treatment. Specified treatment: LDRT plus nivolumab, ipilimumab, low-dose cyclophosphamide and aspirin (RACIN trial). Qualifying patients carried advanced solid tumors devoid of tumor-infiltrating lymphocytes. Source: PBMCs, taken after low-dose radiotherapy plus immunotherapy. The source of this sequence is a female donor with ovarian cancer.

The chain's CDR3 is CASSLIQLGDTGELFF. In DNA, the CDR3 is TGCGCCAGCAGCTTGATCCAGCTAGGGGACACCGGGGAGCTGTTTTTT. The chain couples TRBV5-4 to TRBJ2-2, with D perhaps TRBD1 (5 bases). The CDR3 is 16 residues long. Germline V gene sequence: CDR1 SGHNT, CDR2 YYREEE (reference sequence).